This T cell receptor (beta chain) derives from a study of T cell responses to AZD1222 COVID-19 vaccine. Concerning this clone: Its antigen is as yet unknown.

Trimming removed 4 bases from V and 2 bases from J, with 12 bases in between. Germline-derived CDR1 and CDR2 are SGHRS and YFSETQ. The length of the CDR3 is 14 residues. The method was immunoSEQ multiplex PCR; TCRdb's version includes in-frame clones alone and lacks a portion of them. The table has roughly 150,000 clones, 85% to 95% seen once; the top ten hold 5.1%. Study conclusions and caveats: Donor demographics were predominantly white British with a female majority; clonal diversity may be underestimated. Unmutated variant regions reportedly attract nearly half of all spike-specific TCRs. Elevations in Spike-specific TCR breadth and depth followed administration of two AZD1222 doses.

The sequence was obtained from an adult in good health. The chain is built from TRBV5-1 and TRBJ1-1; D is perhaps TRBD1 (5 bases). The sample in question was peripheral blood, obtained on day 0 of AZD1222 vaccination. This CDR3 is CASSGRDGNTEAFF. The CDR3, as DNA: TGCGCCAGCAGCGGAAGGGACGGAAACACTGAAGCTTTCTTT.